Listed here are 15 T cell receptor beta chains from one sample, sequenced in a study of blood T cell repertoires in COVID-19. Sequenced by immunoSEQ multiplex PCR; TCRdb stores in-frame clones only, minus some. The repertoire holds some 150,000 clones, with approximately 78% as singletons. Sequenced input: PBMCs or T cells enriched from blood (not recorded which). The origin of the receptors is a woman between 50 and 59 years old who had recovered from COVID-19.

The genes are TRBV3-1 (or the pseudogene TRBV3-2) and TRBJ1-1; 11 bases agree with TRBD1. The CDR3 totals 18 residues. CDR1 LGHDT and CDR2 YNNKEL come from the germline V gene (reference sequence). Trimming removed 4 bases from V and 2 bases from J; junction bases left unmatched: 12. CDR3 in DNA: TGTGCCAGCAGCCTATACCCTCCGGGACAGGGGGTCAACACTGAAGCTTTCTTT. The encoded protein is CASSLYPPGQGVNTEAFF.

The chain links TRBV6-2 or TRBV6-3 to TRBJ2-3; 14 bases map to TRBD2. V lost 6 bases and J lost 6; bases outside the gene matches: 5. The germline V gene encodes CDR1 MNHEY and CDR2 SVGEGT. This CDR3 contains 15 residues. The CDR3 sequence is CASSGLAGGVDTQYF. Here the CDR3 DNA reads TGTGCCAGCAGCGGACTAGCGGGGGGAGTTGATACGCAGTATTTT.

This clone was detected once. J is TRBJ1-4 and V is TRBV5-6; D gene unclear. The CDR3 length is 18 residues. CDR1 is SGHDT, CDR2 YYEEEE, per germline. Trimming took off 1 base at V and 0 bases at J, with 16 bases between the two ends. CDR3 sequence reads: CASSLFPPGRATNEKLFF. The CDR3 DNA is TGTGCCAGCAGCTTGTTCCCCCCGGGGAGGGCAACTAATGAAAAACTGTTTTTT.

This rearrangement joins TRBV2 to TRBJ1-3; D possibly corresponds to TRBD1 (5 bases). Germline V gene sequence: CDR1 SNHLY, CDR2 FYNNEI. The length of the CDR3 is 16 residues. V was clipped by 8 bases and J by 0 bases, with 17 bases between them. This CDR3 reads CASGDHRLSSGNTIYF. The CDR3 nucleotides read TGTGCCAGCGGAGATCACAGGCTTTCCTCTGGAAACACCATATATTTT.

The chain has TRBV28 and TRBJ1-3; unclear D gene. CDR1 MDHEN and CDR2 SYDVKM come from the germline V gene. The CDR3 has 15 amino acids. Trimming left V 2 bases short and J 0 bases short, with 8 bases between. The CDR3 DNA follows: TGTGCCAGCAGTTTAATACCCAGCTCTGGAAACACCATATATTTT. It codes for CASSLIPSSGNTIYF.

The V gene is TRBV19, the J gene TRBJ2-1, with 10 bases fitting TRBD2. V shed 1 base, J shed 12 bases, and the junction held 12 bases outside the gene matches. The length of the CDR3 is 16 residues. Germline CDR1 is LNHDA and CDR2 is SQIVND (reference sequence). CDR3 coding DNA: TGTGCCAGTAGTATAGGCAAACTAGCGGGGATCCATTGGCAGTTCTTC. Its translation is CASSIGKLAGIHWQFF.

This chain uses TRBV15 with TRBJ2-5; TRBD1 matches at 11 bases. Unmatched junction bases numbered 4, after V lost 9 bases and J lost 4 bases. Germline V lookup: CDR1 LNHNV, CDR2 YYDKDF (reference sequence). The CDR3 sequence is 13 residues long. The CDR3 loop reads CATGTGGGETQYF. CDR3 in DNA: TGTGCCACGGGGACAGGGGGGGGAGAGACCCAGTACTTC.

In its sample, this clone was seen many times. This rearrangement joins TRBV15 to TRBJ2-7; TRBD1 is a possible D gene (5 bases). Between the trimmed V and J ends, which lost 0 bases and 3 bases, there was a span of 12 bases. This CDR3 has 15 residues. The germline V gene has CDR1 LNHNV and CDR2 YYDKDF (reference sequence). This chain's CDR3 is CATSRDSQGLYEQYF. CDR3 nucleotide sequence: TGTGCCACCAGCAGAGATTCCCAGGGCCTCTACGAGCAGTACTTC.

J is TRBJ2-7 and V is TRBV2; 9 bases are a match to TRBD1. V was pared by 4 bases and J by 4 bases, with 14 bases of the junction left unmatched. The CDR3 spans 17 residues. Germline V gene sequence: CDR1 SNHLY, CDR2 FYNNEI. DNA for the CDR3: TGTGCCAGCAGTGGACGGACAGGGGCGCGCAGAGGATACGAGCAGTACTTC. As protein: CASSGRTGARRGYEQYF.

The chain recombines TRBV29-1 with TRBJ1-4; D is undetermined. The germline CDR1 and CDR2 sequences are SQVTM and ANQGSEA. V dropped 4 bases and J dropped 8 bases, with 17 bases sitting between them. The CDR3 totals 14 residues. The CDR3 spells CSVAAGGSREKLFF. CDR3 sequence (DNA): TGCAGCGTTGCAGCAGGAGGGTCCCGAGAAAAACTGTTTTTT.

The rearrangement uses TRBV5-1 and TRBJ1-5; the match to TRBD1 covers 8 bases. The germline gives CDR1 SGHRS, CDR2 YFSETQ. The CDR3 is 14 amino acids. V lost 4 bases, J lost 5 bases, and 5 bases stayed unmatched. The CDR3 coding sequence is TGCGCCAGCAGCCCTGGGACAGGCGATCAGCCCCAGCATTTT. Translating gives CASSPGTGDQPQHF.

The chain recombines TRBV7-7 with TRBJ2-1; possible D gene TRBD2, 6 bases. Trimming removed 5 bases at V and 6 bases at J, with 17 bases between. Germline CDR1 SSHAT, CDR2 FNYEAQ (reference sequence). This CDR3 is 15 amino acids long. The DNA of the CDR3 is TGTGCCAGCAGCGTTACCGGCGGGGCACTCAATGAGCAGTTCTTC. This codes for CASSVTGGALNEQFF. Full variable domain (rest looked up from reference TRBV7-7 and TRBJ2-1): GAGVSQSPRYKVTKRGQDVTLRCDPISSHATLYWYQQALGQGPEFLTYFNYEAQPDKSGLPSDRFSAERPEGSISTLTIQRTEQRDSAMYRCASSVTGGALNEQFFGPGTRLTVL.

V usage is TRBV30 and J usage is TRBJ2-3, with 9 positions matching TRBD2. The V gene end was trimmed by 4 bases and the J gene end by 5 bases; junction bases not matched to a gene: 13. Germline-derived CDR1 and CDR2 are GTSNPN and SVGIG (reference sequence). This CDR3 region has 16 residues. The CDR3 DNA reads TGTGCCTGGACCACAGCCGGGACTAGCTCAGGAGATACGCAGTATTTT. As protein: CAWTTAGTSSGDTQYF.

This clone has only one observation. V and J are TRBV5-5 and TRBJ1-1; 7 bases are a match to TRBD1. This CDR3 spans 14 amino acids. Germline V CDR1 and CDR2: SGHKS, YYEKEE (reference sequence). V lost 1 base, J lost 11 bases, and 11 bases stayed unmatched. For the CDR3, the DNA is TGTGCCAGCAGCTTGACAGGGGTCATTATTGGGGCTTTCTTT. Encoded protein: CASSLTGVIIGAFF.

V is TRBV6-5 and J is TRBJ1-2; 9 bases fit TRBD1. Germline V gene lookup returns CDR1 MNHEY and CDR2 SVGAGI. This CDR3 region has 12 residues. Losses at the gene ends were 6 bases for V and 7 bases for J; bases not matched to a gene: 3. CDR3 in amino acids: CASSGTGSGYTF. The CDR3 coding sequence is TGTGCCAGCAGCGGGACAGGGAGTGGCTACACCTTC.